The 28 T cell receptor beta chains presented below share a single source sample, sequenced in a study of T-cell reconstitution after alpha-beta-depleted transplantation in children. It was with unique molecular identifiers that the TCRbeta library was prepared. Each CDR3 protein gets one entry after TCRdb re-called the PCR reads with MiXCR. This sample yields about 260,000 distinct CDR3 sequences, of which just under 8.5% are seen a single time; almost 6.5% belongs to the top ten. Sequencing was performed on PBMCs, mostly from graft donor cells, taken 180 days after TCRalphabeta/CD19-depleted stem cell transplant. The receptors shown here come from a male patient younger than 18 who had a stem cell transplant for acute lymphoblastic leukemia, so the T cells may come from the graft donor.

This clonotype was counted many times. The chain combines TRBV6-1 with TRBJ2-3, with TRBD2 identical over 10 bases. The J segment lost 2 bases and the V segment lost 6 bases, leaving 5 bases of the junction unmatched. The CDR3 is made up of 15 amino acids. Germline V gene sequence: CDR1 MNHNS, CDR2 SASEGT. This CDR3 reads CASRKSGGVTDTQYF. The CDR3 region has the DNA TGTGCCAGCAGAAAAAGCGGGGGGGTCACAGATACGCAGTATTTT.

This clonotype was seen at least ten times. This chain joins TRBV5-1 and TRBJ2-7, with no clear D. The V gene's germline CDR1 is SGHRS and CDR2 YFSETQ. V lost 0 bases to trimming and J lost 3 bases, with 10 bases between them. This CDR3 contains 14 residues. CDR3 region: CASSLAAGDYEQYF. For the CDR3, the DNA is TGCGCCAGCAGCTTGGCCGCTGGGGACTACGAGCAGTACTTC.

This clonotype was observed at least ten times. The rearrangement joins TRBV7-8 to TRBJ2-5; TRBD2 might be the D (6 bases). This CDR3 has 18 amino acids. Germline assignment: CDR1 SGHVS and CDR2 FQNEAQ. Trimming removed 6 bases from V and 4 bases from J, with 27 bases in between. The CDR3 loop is CASSETQPGLYRGETQYF. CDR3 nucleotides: TGTGCCAGCAGTGAAACTCAACCGGGACTCTATCGTGGAGAGACCCAGTACTTC.

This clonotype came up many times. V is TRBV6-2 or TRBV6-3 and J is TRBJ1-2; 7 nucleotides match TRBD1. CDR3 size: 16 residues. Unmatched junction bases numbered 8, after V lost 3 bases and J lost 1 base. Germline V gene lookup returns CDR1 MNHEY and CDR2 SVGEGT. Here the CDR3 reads CASSYPGTAYNYGYTF. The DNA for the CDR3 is TGTGCCAGCAGTTATCCCGGGACAGCTTATAACTATGGCTACACCTTC.

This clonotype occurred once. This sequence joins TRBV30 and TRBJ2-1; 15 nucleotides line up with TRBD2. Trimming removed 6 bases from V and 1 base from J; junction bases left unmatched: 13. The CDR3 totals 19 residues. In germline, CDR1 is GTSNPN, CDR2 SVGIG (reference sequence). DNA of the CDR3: TGTGCCTGCTGGGGGCGGACTAGCGGGAGGGCCCGTTCCTACAATGAGCAGTTCTTC. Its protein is CACWGRTSGRARSYNEQFF.

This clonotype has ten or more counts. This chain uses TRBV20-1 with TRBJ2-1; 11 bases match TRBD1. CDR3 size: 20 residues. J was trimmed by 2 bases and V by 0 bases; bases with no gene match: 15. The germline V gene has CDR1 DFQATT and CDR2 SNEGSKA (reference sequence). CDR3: CSARDRTGGGPSGTYNEQFF. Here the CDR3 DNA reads TGCAGTGCTAGAGATCGGACAGGGGGCGGCCCTTCCGGGACCTACAATGAGCAGTTCTTC.

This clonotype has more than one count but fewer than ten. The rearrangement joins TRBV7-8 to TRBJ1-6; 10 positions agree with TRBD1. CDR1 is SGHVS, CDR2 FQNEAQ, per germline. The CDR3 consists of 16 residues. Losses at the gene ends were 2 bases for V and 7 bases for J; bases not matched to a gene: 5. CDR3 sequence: CASSLRTGGGNSPLHF. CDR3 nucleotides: TGTGCCAGCAGCTTACGGACAGGGGGAGGCAATTCACCCCTCCACTTT.

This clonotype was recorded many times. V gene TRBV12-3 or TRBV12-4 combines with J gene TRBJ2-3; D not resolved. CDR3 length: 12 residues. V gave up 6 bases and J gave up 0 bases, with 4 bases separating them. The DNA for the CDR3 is TGTGCCAGCAGGGGTAGCACAGATACGCAGTATTTT. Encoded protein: CASRGSTDTQYF.

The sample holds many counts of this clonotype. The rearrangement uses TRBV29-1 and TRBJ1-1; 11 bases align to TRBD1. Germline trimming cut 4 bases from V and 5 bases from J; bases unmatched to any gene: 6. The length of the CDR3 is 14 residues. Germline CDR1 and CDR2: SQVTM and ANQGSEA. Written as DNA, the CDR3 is TGCAGCGTTGCGGGACAGGGGGTACGTACTGAAGCTTTCTTT. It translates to CSVAGQGVRTEAFF.

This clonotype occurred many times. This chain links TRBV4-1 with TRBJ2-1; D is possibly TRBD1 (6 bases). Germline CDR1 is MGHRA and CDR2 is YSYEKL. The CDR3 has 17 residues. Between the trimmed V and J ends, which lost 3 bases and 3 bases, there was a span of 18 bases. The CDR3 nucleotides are TGCGCCAGCAGCCACTCAAAGACAGGCCACCTCTACAATGAGCAGTTCTTC. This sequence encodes CASSHSKTGHLYNEQFF.

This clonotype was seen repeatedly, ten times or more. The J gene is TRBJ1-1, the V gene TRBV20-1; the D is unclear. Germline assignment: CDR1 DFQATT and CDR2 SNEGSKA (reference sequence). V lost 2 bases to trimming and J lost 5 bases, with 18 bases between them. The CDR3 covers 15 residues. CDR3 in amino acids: CSARSYRTGRTEAFF. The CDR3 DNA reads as TGCAGTGCTAGATCCTATAGGACGGGGAGGACTGAAGCTTTCTTT.

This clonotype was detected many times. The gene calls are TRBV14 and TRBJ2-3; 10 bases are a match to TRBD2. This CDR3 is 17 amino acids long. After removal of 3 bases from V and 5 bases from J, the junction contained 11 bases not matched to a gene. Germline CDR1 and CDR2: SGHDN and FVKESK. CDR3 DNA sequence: TGTGCCAGCAGCCAGGCCTACAGCGGGAGGGCCAAAGATACGCAGTATTTT. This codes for CASSQAYSGRAKDTQYF. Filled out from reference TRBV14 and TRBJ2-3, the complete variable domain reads EAGVTQFPSHSVIEKGQTVTLRCDPISGHDNLYWYRRVMGKEIKFLLHFVKESKQDESGMPNNRFLAERTGGTYSTLKVQPAELEDSGVYFCASSQAYSGRAKDTQYFGPGTRLTVL.

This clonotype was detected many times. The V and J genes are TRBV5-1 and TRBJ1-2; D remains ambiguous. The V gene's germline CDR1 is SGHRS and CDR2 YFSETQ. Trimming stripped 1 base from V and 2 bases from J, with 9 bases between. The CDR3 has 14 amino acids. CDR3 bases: TGCGCCAGCAGCTTGAGGGCTGAAAACTATGGCTACACCTTC. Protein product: CASSLRAENYGYTF.

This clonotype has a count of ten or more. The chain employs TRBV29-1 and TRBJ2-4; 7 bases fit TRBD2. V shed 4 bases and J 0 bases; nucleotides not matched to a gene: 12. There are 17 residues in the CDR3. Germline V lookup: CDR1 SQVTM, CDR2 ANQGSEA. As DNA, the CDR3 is TGCAGCGTTGTTGGGGGAGGGCAGGGATTAGCCAAAAACATTCAGTACTTC. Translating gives CSVVGGGQGLAKNIQYF.

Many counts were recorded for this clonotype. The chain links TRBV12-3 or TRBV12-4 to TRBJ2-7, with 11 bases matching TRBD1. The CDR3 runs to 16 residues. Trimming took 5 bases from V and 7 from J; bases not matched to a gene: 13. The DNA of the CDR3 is TGTGCCAGCAGTCCAATCACCCGGGACAGGGGGAGTGAGCAGTACTTC. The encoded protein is CASSPITRDRGSEQYF.

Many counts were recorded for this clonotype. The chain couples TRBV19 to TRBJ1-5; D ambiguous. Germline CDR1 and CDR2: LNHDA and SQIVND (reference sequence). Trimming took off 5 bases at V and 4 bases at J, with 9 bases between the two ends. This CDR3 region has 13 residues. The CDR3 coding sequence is TGTGCCAGTAGTCAGACGGGAAATCAGCCCCAGCATTTT. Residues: CASSQTGNQPQHF.

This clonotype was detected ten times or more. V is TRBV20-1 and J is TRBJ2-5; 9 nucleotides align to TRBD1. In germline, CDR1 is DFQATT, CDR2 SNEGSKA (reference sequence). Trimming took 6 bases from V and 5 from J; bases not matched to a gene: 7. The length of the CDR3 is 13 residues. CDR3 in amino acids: CSASTGGRETQYF. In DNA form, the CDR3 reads TGCAGTGCCTCAACAGGGGGCCGGGAGACCCAGTACTTC.

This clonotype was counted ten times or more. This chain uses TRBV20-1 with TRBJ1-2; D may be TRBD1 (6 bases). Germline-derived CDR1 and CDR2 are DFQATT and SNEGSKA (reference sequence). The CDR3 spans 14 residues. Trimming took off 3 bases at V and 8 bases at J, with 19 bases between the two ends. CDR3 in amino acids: CSARAPGAGKGYTF. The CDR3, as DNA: TGCAGTGCTAGGGCCCCGGGGGCCGGGAAGGGCTACACCTTC.

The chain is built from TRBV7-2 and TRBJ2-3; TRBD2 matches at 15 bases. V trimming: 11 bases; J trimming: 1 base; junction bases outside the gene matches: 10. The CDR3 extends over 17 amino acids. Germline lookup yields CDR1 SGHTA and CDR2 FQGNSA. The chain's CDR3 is CAAIGLAGGPGTDTQYF. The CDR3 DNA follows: TGTGCCGCCATAGGACTAGCGGGGGGGCCCGGCACAGATACGCAGTATTTT.

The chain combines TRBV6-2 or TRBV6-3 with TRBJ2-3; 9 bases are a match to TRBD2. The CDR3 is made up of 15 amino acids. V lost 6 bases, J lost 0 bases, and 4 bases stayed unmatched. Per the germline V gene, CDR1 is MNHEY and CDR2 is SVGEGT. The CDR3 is CASRAGGTSTDTQYF. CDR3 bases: TGTGCCAGCAGAGCGGGGGGCACTAGCACAGATACGCAGTATTTT.

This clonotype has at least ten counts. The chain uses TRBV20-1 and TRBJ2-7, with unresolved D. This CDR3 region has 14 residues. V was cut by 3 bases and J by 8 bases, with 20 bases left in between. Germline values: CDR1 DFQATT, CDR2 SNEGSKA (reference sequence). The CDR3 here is CSASPVGRYYQQYF. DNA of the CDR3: TGCAGTGCTAGCCCCGTCGGCAGATACTATCAGCAGTACTTC.

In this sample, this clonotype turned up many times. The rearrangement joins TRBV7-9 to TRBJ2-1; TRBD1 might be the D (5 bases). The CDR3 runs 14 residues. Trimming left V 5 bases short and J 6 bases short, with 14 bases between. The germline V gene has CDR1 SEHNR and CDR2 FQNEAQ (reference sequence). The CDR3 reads CASSPGAVSNEQFF. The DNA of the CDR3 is TGTGCCAGCAGCCCTGGGGCCGTTAGCAATGAGCAGTTCTTC.

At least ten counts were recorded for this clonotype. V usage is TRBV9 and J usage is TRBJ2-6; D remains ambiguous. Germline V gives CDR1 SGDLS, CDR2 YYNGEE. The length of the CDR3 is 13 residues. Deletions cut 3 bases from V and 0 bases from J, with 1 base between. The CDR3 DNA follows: TGTGCCAGCAGCGGCTCTGGGGCCAACGTCCTGACTTTC. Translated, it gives CASSGSGANVLTF.

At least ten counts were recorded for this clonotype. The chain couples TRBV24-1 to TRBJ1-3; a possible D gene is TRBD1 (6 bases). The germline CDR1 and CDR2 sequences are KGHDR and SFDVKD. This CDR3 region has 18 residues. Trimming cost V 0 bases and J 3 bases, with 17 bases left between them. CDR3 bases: TGTGCCACCAGTGATTTGCGGCCACAGGGACCGGTTGGAAACACCATATATTTT. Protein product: CATSDLRPQGPVGNTIYF.

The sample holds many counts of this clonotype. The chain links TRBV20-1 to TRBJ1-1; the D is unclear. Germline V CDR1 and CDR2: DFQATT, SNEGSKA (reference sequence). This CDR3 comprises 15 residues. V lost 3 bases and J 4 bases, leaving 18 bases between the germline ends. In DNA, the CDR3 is TGCAGTGCTAGGGACCCTGGAGCAGGTCCCACTGAAGCTTTCTTT. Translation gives CSARDPGAGPTEAFF.

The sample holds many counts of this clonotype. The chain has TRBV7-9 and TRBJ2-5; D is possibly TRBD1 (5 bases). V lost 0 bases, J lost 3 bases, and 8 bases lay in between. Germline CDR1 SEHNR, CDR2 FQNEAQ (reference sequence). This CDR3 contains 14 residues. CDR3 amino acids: CASSLAGAEETQYF. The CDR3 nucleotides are TGTGCCAGCAGCTTAGCAGGGGCCGAAGAGACCCAGTACTTC.

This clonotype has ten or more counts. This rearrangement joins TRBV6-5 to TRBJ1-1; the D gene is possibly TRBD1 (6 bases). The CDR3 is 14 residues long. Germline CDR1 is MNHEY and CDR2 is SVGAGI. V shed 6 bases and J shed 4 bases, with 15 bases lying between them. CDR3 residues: CASSGTTGSTEAFF. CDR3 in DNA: TGTGCCAGCAGCGGTACTACAGGGTCCACTGAAGCTTTCTTT.

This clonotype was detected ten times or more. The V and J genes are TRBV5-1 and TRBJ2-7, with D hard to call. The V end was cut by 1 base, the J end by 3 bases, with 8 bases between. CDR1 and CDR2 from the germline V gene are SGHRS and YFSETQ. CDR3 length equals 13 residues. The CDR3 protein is CASSLNAFYEQYF. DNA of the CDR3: TGCGCCAGCAGCTTGAACGCGTTCTACGAGCAGTACTTC.